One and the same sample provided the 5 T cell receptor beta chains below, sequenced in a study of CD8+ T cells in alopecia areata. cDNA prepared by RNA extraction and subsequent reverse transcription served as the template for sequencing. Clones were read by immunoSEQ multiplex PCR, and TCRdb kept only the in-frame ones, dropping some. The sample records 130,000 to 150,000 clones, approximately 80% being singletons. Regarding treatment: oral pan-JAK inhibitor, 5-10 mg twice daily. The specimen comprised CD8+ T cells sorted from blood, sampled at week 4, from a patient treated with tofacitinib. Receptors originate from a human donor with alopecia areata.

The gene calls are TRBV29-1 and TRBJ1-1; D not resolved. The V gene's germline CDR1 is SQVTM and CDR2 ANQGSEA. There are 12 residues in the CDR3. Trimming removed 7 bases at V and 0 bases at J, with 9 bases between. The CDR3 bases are TGCAGCGCTCAACTTATGAACACTGAAGCTTTCTTT. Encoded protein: CSAQLMNTEAFF. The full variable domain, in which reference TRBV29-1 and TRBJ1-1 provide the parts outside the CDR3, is SAVISQKPSRDICQRGTSLTIQCQVDSQVTMMFWYRQQPGQSLTLIATANQGSEATYESGFVIDKFPISRPNLTFSTLTVSNMSPEDSSIYLCSAQLMNTEAFFGQGTRLTVV.

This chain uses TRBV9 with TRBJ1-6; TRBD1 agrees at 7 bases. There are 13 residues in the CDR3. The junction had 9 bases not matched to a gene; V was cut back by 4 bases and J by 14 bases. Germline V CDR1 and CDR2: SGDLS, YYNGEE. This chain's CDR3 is CASSTDRDPTLHF. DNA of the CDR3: TGTGCCAGCAGCACCGACAGGGATCCAACCCTCCACTTT.

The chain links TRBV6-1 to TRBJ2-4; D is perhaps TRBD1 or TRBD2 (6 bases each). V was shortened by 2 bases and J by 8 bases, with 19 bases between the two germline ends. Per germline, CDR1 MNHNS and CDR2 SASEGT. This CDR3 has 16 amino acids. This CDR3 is CASSELGGGVNDIQYF. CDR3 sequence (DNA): TGTGCCAGCAGTGAACTGGGGGGCGGGGTGAACGACATTCAGTACTTC.

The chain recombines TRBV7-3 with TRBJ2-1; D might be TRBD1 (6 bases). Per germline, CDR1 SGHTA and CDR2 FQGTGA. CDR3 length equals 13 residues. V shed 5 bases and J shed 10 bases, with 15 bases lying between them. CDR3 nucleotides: TGTGCCAGCAGCCTTAAAGGCCAGGGGGAGCAGTTCTTC. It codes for CASSLKGQGEQFF.

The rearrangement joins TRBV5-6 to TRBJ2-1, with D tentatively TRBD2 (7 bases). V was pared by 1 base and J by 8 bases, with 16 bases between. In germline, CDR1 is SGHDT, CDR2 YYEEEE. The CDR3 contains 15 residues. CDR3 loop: CASSLISGAGDEQFF. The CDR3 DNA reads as TGTGCCAGCAGCTTGATCAGCGGGGCAGGGGATGAGCAGTTCTTC.